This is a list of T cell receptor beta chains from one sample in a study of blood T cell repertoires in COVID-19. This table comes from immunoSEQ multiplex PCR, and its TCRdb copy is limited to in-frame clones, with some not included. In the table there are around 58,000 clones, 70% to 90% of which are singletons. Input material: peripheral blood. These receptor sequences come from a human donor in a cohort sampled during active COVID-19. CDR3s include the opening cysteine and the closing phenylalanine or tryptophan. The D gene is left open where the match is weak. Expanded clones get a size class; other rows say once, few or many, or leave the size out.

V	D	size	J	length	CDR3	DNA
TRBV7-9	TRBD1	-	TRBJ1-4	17	CASSFGTGRSLSEKLFF	TGTGCCAGCAGCTTCGGGACAGGGAGGTCCCTCAGTGAAAAACTGTTTTTT
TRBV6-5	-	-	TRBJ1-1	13	CASSLLESREAFF	TGTGCCAGCAGTTTACTCGAAAGCCGAGAAGCTTTCTTT
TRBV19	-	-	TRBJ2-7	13	CASSMTISYEQYF	TGTGCCAGTAGTATGACAATCTCCTACGAGCAGTACTTC
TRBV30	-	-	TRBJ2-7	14	CAWSVPGVSYEQYF	TGTGCCTGGAGTGTACCGGGGGTCTCCTACGAGCAGTACTTC
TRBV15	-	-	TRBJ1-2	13	CATSRDREGGYTF	TGTGCCACCAGCAGAGATCGAGAGGGCGGCTACACCTTC
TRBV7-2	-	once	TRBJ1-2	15	CASSLVAGNNYGYTF	TGTGCCAGCAGCTTAGTAGCAGGGAACAACTATGGCTACACCTTC
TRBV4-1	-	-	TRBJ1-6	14	CASSHLRGDSPLHF	TGCGCCAGCAGCCACCTAAGGGGTGATTCACCCCTCCACTTT
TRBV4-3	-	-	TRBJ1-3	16	CASSQDQGSYGNTIYF	TGCGCCAGCAGCCAAGATCAGGGAAGTTACGGAAACACCATATATTTT
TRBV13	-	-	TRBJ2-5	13	CASSPETSGTQYF	TGTGCCAGCAGCCCCGAGACATCTGGGACCCAGTACTTC
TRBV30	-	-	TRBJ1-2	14	CAWHPGKVKYGYTF	TGTGCCTGGCACCCCGGGAAGGTAAAATATGGCTACACCTTC
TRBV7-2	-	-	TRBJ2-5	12	CASSLGRETQYF	TGTGCCAGCAGCCTAGGGAGGGAGACCCAGTACTTC
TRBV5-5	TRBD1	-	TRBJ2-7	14	CASSAGTASYEQYF	TGTGCCAGCAGTGCCGGGACAGCCTCCTACGAGCAGTACTTC
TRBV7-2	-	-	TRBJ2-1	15	CASSLGLELYNEQFF	TGTGCCAGCAGCTTAGGGCTAGAACTTTACAATGAGCAGTTCTTC
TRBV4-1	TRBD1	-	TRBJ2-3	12	CASSWGQGLQYF	TGCGCCAGCAGCTGGGGACAGGGACTGCAGTATTTT
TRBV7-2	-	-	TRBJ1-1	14	CASSITGQRAEAFF	TGTGCCAGCAGCATCACCGGACAGCGCGCTGAAGCTTTCTTT
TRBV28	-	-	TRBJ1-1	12	CASRDRNTEAFF	TGTGCCAGCAGGGACAGGAACACTGAAGCTTTCTTT
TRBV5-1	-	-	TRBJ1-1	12	CASSNMNTEAFF	TGCGCCAGCAGCAACATGAACACTGAAGCTTTCTTT
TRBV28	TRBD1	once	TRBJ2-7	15	CASSLPHRGTGEQYF	TGTGCCAGCAGTTTACCCCACAGGGGAACGGGCGAGCAGTACTTC
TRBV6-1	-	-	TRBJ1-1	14	CASSEHRENTEAFF	TGTGCCAGCAGTGAACACAGGGAGAACACTGAAGCTTTCTTT
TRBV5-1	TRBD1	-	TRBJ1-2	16	CASSSELQGAGYGYTF	TGCGCCAGCAGCTCGGAATTGCAGGGGGCGGGTTATGGCTACACCTTC
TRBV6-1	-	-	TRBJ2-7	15	CASSDLPNSAGEQYF	TGTGCCAGCAGTGACCTTCCTAACTCGGCGGGTGAGCAGTACTTC
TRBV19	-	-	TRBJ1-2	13	CASSAGRGYGYTF	TGTGCCAGTAGTGCCGGCAGGGGCTATGGCTACACCTTC
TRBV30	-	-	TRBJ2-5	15	CAWSLTSGPKETQYF	TGTGCCTGGAGCCTGACTAGTGGCCCCAAAGAGACCCAGTACTTC
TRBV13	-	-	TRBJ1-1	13	CASGSRGSTEAFF	TGTGCCAGCGGCAGCCGTGGGAGCACTGAAGCTTTCTTT
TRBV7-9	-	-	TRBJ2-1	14	CASSSRQARNEQFF	TGTGCCAGCAGCTCCCGACAGGCCAGGAATGAGCAGTTCTTC
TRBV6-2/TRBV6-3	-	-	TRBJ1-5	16	CASSYAPRGSNQPQHF	TGTGCCAGCAGTTACGCCCCAAGAGGGTCCAATCAGCCCCAGCATTTT
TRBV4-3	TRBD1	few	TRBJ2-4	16	CASSQTDRVPAGIQYF	TGCGCCAGCAGCCAAACGGACAGGGTCCCGGCGGGCATTCAGTACTTC
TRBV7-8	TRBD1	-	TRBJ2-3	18	CASSLRPDRGLSTDTQYF	TGTGCCAGCAGCTTACGGCCGGACAGGGGACTAAGCACAGATACGCAGTATTTT
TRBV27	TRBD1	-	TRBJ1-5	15	CASSFTGRGRQPQHF	TGTGCCAGCAGTTTCACGGGCAGGGGGCGTCAGCCCCAGCATTTT
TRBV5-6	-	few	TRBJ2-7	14	CASSLREGVHEQYF	TGTGCCAGCAGCCTGAGAGAGGGTGTCCACGAGCAGTACTTC
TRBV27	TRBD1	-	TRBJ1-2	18	CASSLSNPAGGPNYGYTF	TGTGCCAGCAGTTTATCAAACCCAGCAGGGGGGCCTAACTATGGCTACACCTTC
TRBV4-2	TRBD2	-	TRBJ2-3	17	CASSQAASGGSTDTQYF	TGTGCCAGCAGCCAAGCAGCTAGCGGGGGATCCACAGATACGCAGTATTTT
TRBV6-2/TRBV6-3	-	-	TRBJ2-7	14	CASSPLEGLGKQYF	TGTGCCAGCAGCCCCCTCGAGGGTCTGGGGAAGCAGTACTTC
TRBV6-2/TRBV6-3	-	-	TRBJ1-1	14	CASSSPHLNTEAFF	TGTGCCAGCAGTTCCCCCCATTTGAACACTGAAGCTTTCTTT
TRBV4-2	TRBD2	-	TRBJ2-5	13	CASSRRGGGTQYF	TGTGCCAGCAGCCGCCGGGGGGGCGGGACCCAGTACTTC
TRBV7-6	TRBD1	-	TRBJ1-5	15	CASSLGQGAGQPQHF	TGTGCCAGCAGCTTAGGACAGGGGGCGGGACAGCCCCAGCATTTT
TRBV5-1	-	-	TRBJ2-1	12	CASSLYTGLQFF	TGCGCCAGCAGCTTGTATACAGGGCTGCAGTTCTTC
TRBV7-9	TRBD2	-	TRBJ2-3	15	CASSPHSGGGETQYF	TGTGCCAGCAGCCCCCATAGCGGGGGGGGAGAAACGCAGTATTTT
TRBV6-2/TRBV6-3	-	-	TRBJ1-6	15	CASSHAGSEGSPLHF	TGTGCCAGCAGTCACGCCGGCTCCGAGGGTTCACCCCTCCACTTT
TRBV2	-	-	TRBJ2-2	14	CASSVDGGTGELFF	TGTGCCAGCAGTGTGGATGGGGGGACCGGGGAGCTGTTTTTT
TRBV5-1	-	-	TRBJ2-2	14	CASSFNRYTGELFF	TGCGCCAGCAGCTTTAACAGATACACCGGGGAGCTGTTTTTT
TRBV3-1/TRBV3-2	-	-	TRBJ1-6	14	CASSQSSYNSPLHF	TGTGCCAGCAGCCAGAGCTCCTATAATTCACCCCTCCACTTT
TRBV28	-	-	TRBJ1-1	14	CASSLYRVNTEAFF	TGTGCCAGCAGTTTATATAGAGTGAACACTGAAGCTTTCTTT
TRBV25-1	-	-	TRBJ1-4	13	CASSEAGKEKLFF	TGTGCCAGCAGTGAAGCAGGGAAAGAAAAACTGTTTTTT
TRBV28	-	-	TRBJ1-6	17	CASSDTQGRSYNSPLHF	TGTGCCAGCAGTGATACACAGGGACGTTCCTATAATTCACCCCTCCACTTT
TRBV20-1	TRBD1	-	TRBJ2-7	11	CSAGQVYEQYF	TGCAGTGCGGGACAGGTCTACGAGCAGTACTTC
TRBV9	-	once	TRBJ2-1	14	CASSVGGTHNEQFF	TGTGCCAGCAGCGTAGGCGGAACGCACAATGAGCAGTTCTTC
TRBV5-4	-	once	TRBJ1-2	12	CASSLDSYGYTF	TGTGCCAGCAGCTTGGACAGCTATGGCTACACCTTC
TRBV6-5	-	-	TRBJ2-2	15	CASSWDGGHTGELFF	TGTGCCAGCAGTTGGGACGGGGGGCACACCGGGGAGCTGTTTTTT
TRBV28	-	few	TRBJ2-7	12	CASSFIEVEQYF	TGTGCCAGCAGTTTTATAGAGGTCGAGCAGTACTTC
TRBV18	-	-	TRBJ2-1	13	CASSPNGINEQFF	TGTGCCAGCTCACCGAACGGGATTAATGAGCAGTTCTTC
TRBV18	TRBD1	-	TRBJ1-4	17	CASSPVIGTGGNEKLFF	TGTGCCAGCTCACCGGTTATAGGGACAGGAGGAAATGAAAAACTGTTTTTT
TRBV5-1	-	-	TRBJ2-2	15	CASSLAGTNTGELFF	TGCGCCAGCAGCTTGGCAGGGACGAACACCGGGGAGCTGTTTTTT
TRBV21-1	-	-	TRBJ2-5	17	CASSKGPAGGLYETQYF	TGTGCCAGCAGCAAGGGTCCAGCGGGGGGCCTATACGAGACCCAGTACTTC